This T cell receptor (beta chain) was identified during a study of shared clonotypes between healthy human individuals. Study results and caveats: As a rule, naive subsets had a larger estimated richness than memory subsets.

CD45RO+ cells went into CD8 memory alongside CCR7-negative CD45RA+ TemRA cells. It was at deep level that the assay was run. Clones were sequenced by immunoSEQ multiplex PCR, and TCRdb holds only the in-frame ones, with some missing. The table records around 120,000 clones, less than 80% of them present only once. Germline values: CDR1 KGHSH, CDR2 LQKENI. The germline V and J ends were trimmed by 3 bases and 3 bases, with 17 bases remaining between them. The CDR3 is 17 residues long. Note on this clone: Its target is unknown.

The J gene is TRBJ2-2, the V gene TRBV18; maybe TRBD2 (6 bases). This TCR was sampled from a woman aged 25 to 39 in good health. The sequencing input was memory CD8+ T cells sorted from blood. Regarding subset: CD45RO+ cells pooled with CCR7-negative TemRA cells. The CDR3 DNA sequence: TGTGCCAGCTCACCGAGATACGGGGGAGAGGACACCGGGGAGCTGTTTTTT. Protein sequence: CASSPRYGGEDTGELFF. The full variable domain, with the rest looked up from reference TRBV18 and TRBJ2-2, is NAGVMQNPRHLVRRRGQEARLRCSPMKGHSHVYWYRQLPEEGLKFMVYLQKENIIDESGMPKERFSAEFPKEGPSILRIQQVVRGDSAAYFCASSPRYGGEDTGELFFGEGSRLTVL.